This T cell receptor (beta chain) was sequenced in a study of T-cell memory formation after mild COVID-19. Overall study context: For the most part, TCR clusters were specific to one donor.

The CDR3 runs to 15 residues. Trimming took 0 bases from V and 7 from J; bases not matched to a gene: 6. Per the germline V gene, CDR1 is MNHEY and CDR2 is SVGAGI. This clonotype was found a few times. Antigen specificity is unknown. Study conclusions and caveats: Clones that shrank (day 15 to 85) were balanced CD4/CD8, whereas later expanders leaned CD4+. Contracting CD8+ clones were enriched in EMRA, CD4+ mainly in CM and EM.

Amplification by 5'RACE using constant-segment primers produced TCR alpha and TCR beta cDNA libraries that carried sample barcodes and UMIs. One entry per CDR3 protein, called by TCRdb with MiXCR from the 5' RACE reads. The sample consists of over 300,000 distinct CDR3 sequences, roughly 20% of them appearing once. This receptor was identified in a young man who had mild COVID-19 (a few samples of this study predate the infection). Cell type and time point are not known. This chain joins TRBV6-5 and TRBJ2-7; 10 bases line up with TRBD2. The sample taken for sequencing was PBMCs or a T cell subset sorted from them (not recorded which). The CDR3 DNA follows: TGTGCCAGCAGTTACTCCTCTGGTAGCGGGAGGGAGCAGTACTTC. It translates to CASSYSSGSGREQYF.